This TCR beta chain was found in a study of human T cells and chemical hapten exposure (dated by TCRdb to the early 2020s). At the level of the whole study: For sensitization, 2% DPC in acetone was applied to a roughly 2 cm by roughly 2 cm area of upper inner arm skin. The study tracked peripheral blood TCR repertoire changes in vivo during primary and secondary sensitization to the hapten diphenylcyclopropenone (DPC) in alopecia patients. Most of the patients in the cohort were female, and the cohort covered alopecia areata with under or over 50% scalp involvement, alopecia totalis and alopecia universalis. Around 29 alopecia patients provided blood for TCR sequencing at one to four time points (pre-sensitization, 2, 6 and 24 weeks). Blood samples were taken from patients before sensitization (week 0) and at 2, 6 and about 24 weeks after DPC sensitization. Patch testing was done on the upper back using Finn chambers containing 0.01% DPC, and results were scored after 6 days according to International Contact Dermatitis Research Group standards. Patients additionally received weekly therapeutic DPC doses to the scalp throughout the roughly 26-week study period. Libraries were pooled for sequencing, and per-sample TCR yields varied mainly because of small differences in library volumes within the pool.

The library came from RACE. These reads were obtained on a NextSeq 500. Library preparation attached unique molecular identifiers to individual cDNA molecules for quantitative, reproducible TCR counting. From each blood RNA sample, both TCR alpha and TCR beta chains were sequenced. From the authors' description of their analysis: A median of about 89,000 TCRs per sample was observed, with a range of 23,224 to 690,600. V, J and CDR3 annotation of the TCR reads was carried out using the Decombinator software suite. To make PS versus PT1 abundance plots, every sample was subsampled to the same number of TCRs (28,000). TCRs were defined as expanded if absent before sensitization and observed at least eight times at the 2-week time point. The public reads were run again by TCRdb, first through fastp at Q25 and then through MiXCR, and only productive beta chains were kept. Every distinct CDR3 protein forms one entry, paired with its most common genes and DNA. These V and J calls are TCRdb output, not the study's own analysis. Present in this sample are some 180,000 distinct CDR3 sequences, about a fifth of which were seen just once. The top ten clones comprise approximately 6.7% of the sample.

From cysteine to phenylalanine, the CDR3 is 15 amino acids long. The retained sequence is limited to the CDR3, 45 bases, with the frame set at the first base. Relative to germline, V is 0 bases shorter and J is 0 bases shorter, with 6 bases between their ends. The germline V gene (reference sequence) provides CDR1 LGHDT and CDR2 YNNKEL. Points on this clonotype: There is no known antigen for this receptor. Base qualities are missing; no much larger clone stands one base away.

This sample's time point label indicates: patch test 1, 2 weeks after DPC sensitization. The intended sense of this specimen's treatment or condition label: therapeutic diphenylcyclopropenone sensitization with weekly scalp DPC. Blood at each patch-test visit was drawn before the patch test was applied. Patients were considered eligible if aged 18 to 70, diagnosed with alopecia and deemed suitable for DPC therapy, and patients were excluded if pregnant. Total RNA was isolated from unfractionated whole blood collected in Tempus Blood RNA tubes. Overall results and qualifications from the work: Patch test score correlated positively with the number of PT1 expanded TCRs, reaching significance at thresholds 8, 16 and 32 but not at 4. Alopecia, a presumed autoimmune disease, was present in all patients, so the immune response of the patients might differ from that of healthy individuals. No change with DPC sensitization was found in the number of TCRs above 1 in 1000 frequency, and no evidence of global repertoire structure alterations was found. Repeated subsampling changed both the strength of the expansion versus patch-test correlation and the threshold at which that correlation became significant. Compared with pre-sensitization or healthy control sets, expanded TCRs formed significantly more large CDR3 similarity clusters, which is consistent with antigen-driven responses.

The clonotype was recovered from a woman in her forties or fifties with alopecia areata. Some clones in this sample may be carry-over from other donors' samples. The sequence is built from TRBV3-1 and TRBJ2-1, with the D segment identity uncertain. This sample comprised whole blood, obtained in connection with sensitization to the hapten diphenylcyclopropenone (DPC). The sequenced DNA: TGTGCCAGCAGCCAAGATCGTCTCTCCTACAATGAGCAGTTCTTC. Its coded protein is CASSQDRLSYNEQFF.